The clone carrying this T cell receptor beta chain was counted ten times or more. V gave up 10 bases and J gave up 2 bases, with 27 bases separating them. The V gene's germline CDR1 is SNHLY and CDR2 FYNNEI. This CDR3 contains 17 residues. The sequenced template was RNA, covering the TCR beta CDR3 region. RT-PCR with HTBI primers came first, then second-round multiplex PCR. TCRdb re-analysed the multiplex PCR reads in MiXCR, keeping a single row per CDR3 protein. The sample yields 500,000 to 600,000 distinct CDR3 sequences, 39% seen once. The data were obtained in a study of Graves' ophthalmopathy and Graves' hyperthyroidism.

The sequencing sample was made of peripheral blood or thyroid tissue (not recorded which). This chain joins TRBV2 and TRBJ2-7; D is perhaps TRBD2 (6 bases). This TCR was sampled from an adult man with Graves' hyperthyroidism. The CDR3: CAILRRRATYIPYEQYF. CDR3 nucleotide sequence: TGTGCCATCCTTAGAAGGAGGGCTACTTATATCCCCTACGAGCAGTACTTC. The variable domain in full, with the rest retrieved from reference TRBV2 and TRBJ2-7, is EPEVTQTPSHQVTQMGQEVILRCVPISNHLYFYWYRQILGQKVEFLVSFYNNEISEKSEIFDDQFSVERPDGSNFTLKIRSTKLEDSAMYFCAILRRRATYIPYEQYFGPGTRLTVT.